This T cell receptor (beta chain) appears in the sequencing data of a study of blood T cell repertoires in COVID-19. Living in 20 to 30 US areas, the participants were between roughly 18 and 90 years of age. Using immunoSEQ multiplex PCR, the repertoire was profiled, and TCRdb retains in-frame clones only, with some absent. Here the sample spans about 130,000 clones, under 85% being singletons. Germline CDR1 is MNHEY and CDR2 is SVGAGI. The CDR3 contains 15 residues. V gave up 5 bases and J gave up 8 bases, with 21 bases separating them. This TCR derives from a man aged 25-45 years who had recovered from COVID-19. The chain combines TRBV6-5 with TRBJ1-2; possibly TRBD1 for D (6 bases). The sample consisted of PBMCs or T cells enriched from blood (not recorded which). The CDR3 loop reads CASSPGGASSVGYTF. For the CDR3, the DNA is TGTGCCAGCAGTCCCGGGGGGGCCTCCTCGGTGGGCTACACCTTC.